A selection of T cell receptor beta chains follows, all from one sample in a study of lymphopenia after photon versus proton radiotherapy. TCRdb's copy holds only in-frame clones and misses some; the assay was immunoSEQ multiplex PCR. The repertoire holds some 55,000 clones, with around 88% as singletons. The sample in question was peripheral blood, obtained from a patient treated with photon-based radiotherapy. These receptors all stem from a man between 45 and 60 years old with gastric cancer. CDR3s include the opening cysteine and the closing phenylalanine or tryptophan. Fields, in order: D gene, clone size, J gene, V gene, CDR3 protein, CDR3 DNA. D genes are given only for firm matches. Size tells how often a clone was seen (once, few, many) or the class of an expanded clone, and some rows leave it out.

.	.	TRBJ2-7	TRBV7-2	CASSLVSGSDSPYEQYF	TGTGCCAGCAGCTTAGTTTCAGGGTCTGATTCGCCGTACGAGCAGTACTTC
TRBD2	few	TRBJ2-2	TRBV30	CAWPKTSGSGELFF	TGTGCCTGGCCAAAGACTAGCGGGAGCGGGGAGCTGTTTTTT
.	.	TRBJ2-5	TRBV29-1	CSVGSQRETQYF	TGCAGCGTTGGCAGCCAGCGAGAGACCCAGTACTTC
TRBD2	.	TRBJ2-7	TRBV27	CASSGTSGGYEQYF	TGTGCCAGCAGTGGGACTAGCGGAGGCTACGAGCAGTACTTC
.	.	TRBJ1-3	TRBV2	CASKRAFSATRVGNTIYF	TGTGCCAGCAAGAGGGCTTTTTCCGCCACGAGGGTTGGAAACACCATATATTTT
TRBD2	.	TRBJ2-5	TRBV6-5	CASSYGAGAETQYF	TGTGCCAGCAGTTACGGGGCGGGAGCAGAGACCCAGTACTTC
TRBD1	once	TRBJ2-7	TRBV5-1	CASSPGTASYEQYF	TGCGCCAGCAGCCCCGGGACAGCCTCCTACGAGCAGTACTTC
TRBD2	.	TRBJ2-1	TRBV7-9	CASSLGTSGNSYNEQFF	TGTGCCAGCAGCTTAGGGACTAGCGGGAATTCCTACAATGAGCAGTTCTTC
.	once	TRBJ1-1	TRBV9	CASSVGQQAEAFF	TGTGCCAGCAGCGTAGGACAGCAAGCTGAAGCTTTCTTT
.	.	TRBJ1-4	TRBV7-2	CASSLDRGAEKLFF	TGTGCCAGCAGCTTAGATAGGGGGGCCGAAAAACTGTTTTTT